The sequence of this TCR beta chain was determined in a study of a mutant IDH1 vaccine in newly diagnosed glioma. Study as a whole: The study gave patients eight vaccinations in weeks 1, 3, 5, 7, 11, 15, 19, 23. The initiation of vaccination occurred 4-6 weeks after radiotherapy alone, or with temozolomide cycles.

Time point: week 5, during vaccination. Topical imiquimod accompanied each vaccine dose, which consisted of 300 ug of mutant IDH1 20-mer peptide. Germline-derived CDR1 and CDR2 are DFQATT and SNEGSKA (reference sequence). The CDR3 totals 11 residues. Trimming cost V 3 bases and J 7 bases, with 9 bases left between them. On this clone itself: The antigen remains unidentified.

Measured with immunoSEQ multiplex PCR; TCRdb has only the in-frame clones, and not every one. This table has about 60,000 clones, roughly four fifths appearing once. The rearrangement joins TRBV20-1 to TRBJ1-2, with D unresolved. The sample here was PBMCs, taken from a glioma patient whose treatment included an IDH1 peptide vaccine. The source of this sequence is a woman in her 50s with glioma. The chain's CDR3 is CSASRTPGYTF. CDR3 nucleotides: TGCAGTGCTAGCAGGACCCCTGGCTACACCTTC.